This T cell receptor (beta chain) was documented in a study of T-cell memory formation after mild COVID-19. Overall study: Clusters were largely donor specific.

Study-level results: Researchers found some responding clones in pre-infection memory, a sign that cross-reactive memory joined. Those CD4+ clones that contracted were mainly in CM and EM (CD8+ ones in EMRA).

This clonotype occurred a few times. Antigen: not known. The CDR3 covers 17 residues. The ends lost 0 bases at V and 6 bases at J; junction bases unmatched: 10. Germline V gene data show CDR1 as SGHRS and CDR2 as YFSETQ. TCRalpha and TCRbeta libraries used 5'RACE with constant-segment primers and UMIs. From the 5' RACE reads, TCRdb called clonotypes with MiXCR, one entry per CDR3 protein. Found here are 430,000 or so distinct CDR3 sequences, 20% to 30% of them singletons; the top ten hold about an eighth. This sequence originates from an adult woman who had mild COVID-19 (a few samples of this study predate the infection). Cell type and time point are not known. The V call is TRBV5-1, the J call TRBJ2-2, with 8 bases lining up with TRBD1. Sequencing was done on a sample of PBMCs or a T cell subset sorted from them (not recorded which). The CDR3 DNA sequence: TGCGCCAGCAGCTTGGAACCCGGGACAGGCCCCTCCGGGGAGCTGTTTTTT. This gives the protein CASSLEPGTGPSGELFF.